Following are 8 T cell receptor beta chains from one sample sequenced in a study of OX40 agonist ivuxolimab in advanced cancers. Method: immunoSEQ multiplex PCR; TCRdb's copy keeps in-frame clones and lacks some. The table shows 8,500 to 11,000 clones, with around four fifths occurring only once. Specimen: CD4+ or CD8+ T cells sorted from blood, collected in a trial of the OX40 agonist ivuxolimab. Receptors originate from an adult with an advanced solid tumor such as melanoma, head and neck, liver or kidney cancer.

The V and J genes are TRBV6-6 and TRBJ1-3; D uncertain. Trimming left V 8 bases short and J 1 base short, with 6 bases between. CDR3 length equals 12 residues. CDR1 is MNHNY, CDR2 SVGAGI, per germline (reference sequence). The CDR3 region is CASANSGNTIYF. The CDR3 DNA is TGTGCCAGCGCCAATTCTGGAAACACCATATATTTT.

The chain is built from TRBV2 and TRBJ1-1; a possible D gene is TRBD1 (5 bases). Trimming took off 0 bases at V and 3 bases at J, with 11 bases between the two ends. From germline, CDR1 is SNHLY and CDR2 FYNNEI. The CDR3 loop spans 15 amino acids. The chain's CDR3 is CASSEAPGGYTEAFF. The CDR3 DNA reads TGTGCCAGCAGTGAAGCGCCGGGGGGGTACACTGAAGCTTTCTTT. The full variable domain, completed using reference TRBV2 and TRBJ1-1, is EPEVTQTPSHQVTQMGQEVILRCVPISNHLYFYWYRQILGQKVEFLVSFYNNEISEKSEIFDDQFSVERPDGSNFTLKIRSTKLEDSAMYFCASSEAPGGYTEAFFGQGTRLTVV.

This clone has only one observation. The CDR3 nucleotides are TGTGCCAGTAGTACCACTCGTTTCAATGAGCAGTTCTTC. Residues: CASSTTRFNEQFF. The chain uses TRBV19 and TRBJ2-1; D not resolved. Germline V gene sequence: CDR1 LNHDA, CDR2 SQIVND (reference sequence). The length of the CDR3 is 13 residues. Trimming pared 4 bases from V and 6 bases from J, leaving 10 bases between.

This clone has just a few counts. V usage is TRBV6-1 and J usage is TRBJ1-1; the D is unclear. This CDR3 is built from 14 residues. Deletions cut 3 bases from V and 0 bases from J, with 8 bases between. The germline V gene encodes CDR1 MNHNS and CDR2 SASEGT. As DNA, the CDR3 is TGTGCCAGCAGTGAGAACTCGATGAACACTGAAGCTTTCTTT. Protein: CASSENSMNTEAFF.

This clone was detected only once. The chain employs TRBV7-9 and TRBJ2-7; either TRBD1 or TRBD2 may fit D (5 bases each). Trimming shortened V by 1 base and J by 5 bases, and 12 bases separated the two germline ends. The CDR3 spans 14 residues. CDR1 is SEHNR and CDR2 is FQNEAQ in the germline V gene (reference sequence). CDR3 loop: CASSLEGQADEQYF. DNA for the CDR3: TGTGCCAGCAGCTTAGAAGGACAAGCGGACGAGCAGTACTTC.

This clone turned up a few times. The chain couples TRBV5-4 to TRBJ2-5; D is perhaps TRBD1 or TRBD2 (5 bases each). V lost 3 bases and J lost 5, with 14 bases in between. The CDR3 is 14 amino acids. Germline assignment: CDR1 SGHNT and CDR2 YYREEE (reference sequence). The CDR3 reads CASSSPGQWETQYF. DNA of the CDR3: TGTGCCAGCAGCTCCCCGGGGCAGTGGGAGACCCAGTACTTC.

The rearrangement joins TRBV12-2 to TRBJ1-5. TRBV12-2 counts as a pseudogene. The CDR3 spans 15 residues. CDR3 nucleotide sequence: TGTGCAAGTCGCTTAGGGCTGGGGTTCAATCAGCCCCAGCATTTT. Its protein product is CASRLGLGFNQPQHF.

This clone is categorized as medium-sized. J is TRBJ2-2 and V is TRBV27, with D possibly being TRBD1 or TRBD2 (5 bases each). Trimming removed 1 base at V and 5 bases at J, with 5 bases between. This CDR3 comprises 13 residues. Germline V CDR1 and CDR2: MNHEY, SMNVEV (reference sequence). The DNA of the CDR3 is TGTGCCAGCAGTTTATGGGGGACCGGGGAGCTGTTTTTT. Its protein is CASSLWGTGELFF.